This T cell receptor (beta chain) was identified during a study of cytomegalovirus exposure and HLA in healthy donors. Trimming left V 3 bases short and J 6 bases short, with 11 bases between. The CDR3 is 13 amino acids. The germline V gene has CDR1 SGHTA and CDR2 FQGNSA. Both 60 Vbeta primers and 13 Jbeta primers went into the PCR. Produced via immunoSEQ multiplex PCR; TCRdb's table is partial and in-frame only. The sample carries tens of thousands of clones, 70% to 75% recorded once. The source of this sequence is a woman aged 30 to 39 in good health and CMV-seropositive. The chain combines TRBV7-2 with TRBJ1-1; TRBD1 might be the D (5 bases). The material sequenced was PBMCs. The CDR3 region has the DNA TGTGCCAGCAGCTTTAGACGGGGGGCTGAAGCTTTCTTT. Amino acids: CASSFRRGAEAFF. Filled out from reference TRBV7-2 and TRBJ1-1, the complete variable domain reads GAGVSQSPSNKVTEKGKDVELRCDPISGHTALYWYRQSLGQGLEFLIYFQGNSAPDKSGLPSDRFSAERTGGSVSTLTIQRTQQEDSAVYLCASSFRRGAEAFFGQGTRLTVV.